This entry is about one TCR beta chain. Its antigen is not known. Researchers reported that TCR beta cDNA libraries carried unique molecular identifiers. Out of 1 to 10 million T cells, a few hundred thousand cDNA molecules were generated. TCRdb reanalysed the PCR reads using MiXCR and keeps one entry per CDR3 protein. Here the sample spans hundreds of thousands of distinct CDR3 sequences, approximately 37% being singletons. This sample stems from a study of post-analysis software for immune sequencing data. Study details: Included courses were relapsing-remitting and secondary progressive multiple sclerosis; progressive-relapsing multiple sclerosis was also included.

General observations from the study: Clustering by F measure revealed strong co-clustering among samples prepared together in one batch. People with multiple sclerosis had a significantly lower normalized Chao1 diversity than controls did.

The source of this sequence is a girl aged 2-15 years with multiple sclerosis. The sample taken for sequencing was blood.

The CDR3 is CSASSRGGVSEKLFF. As DNA, the CDR3 is TGCAGTGCTAGTAGTCGGGGGGGCGTCAGTGAAAAACTGTTTTTT. The J gene is TRBJ1-4, the V gene TRBV20-1, with D perhaps TRBD1 (6 bases). The CDR3 spans 15 residues. Germline CDR1 DFQATT, CDR2 SNEGSKA (reference sequence). V lost 3 bases and J 7 bases, leaving 18 bases between the germline ends.